The subject of this entry is one T cell receptor beta chain. The antigen remains undetermined. Clones were sequenced by immunoSEQ multiplex PCR, and TCRdb holds only the in-frame ones, with some missing. The sample includes 150,000 to 180,000 clones, around 90% of them seen just once. This entry comes from a study of T cell responses to AZD1222 COVID-19 vaccine. The V and J ends lost 4 bases and 0 bases respectively, with 13 bases between them. The CDR3 covers 16 residues. Germline loops: CDR1 MNHEY, CDR2 SVGEGT. Study-wide results and caveats: Increased Spike-specific TCR breadth and depth were observed after two AZD1222 doses.

The sequence was collected from an adult in good health. V usage is TRBV6-2 or TRBV6-3 and J usage is TRBJ1-5; D is undetermined. Source: peripheral blood, taken on day 0 of AZD1222 vaccination. The CDR3 bases are TGTGCCAGCAGTTTTCCCGCCATTAATAGCAATCAGCCCCAGCATTTT. As protein: CASSFPAINSNQPQHF.